A single sample gave rise to the 10 T cell receptor beta chains below, sequenced in a study of T cell repertoires in cytomegalovirus infection. One entry per CDR3 protein, called by TCRdb with MiXCR from the reads. The table lists some 350,000 distinct CDR3 sequences, about 35% of them singletons. Their antigens remain unidentified. This material consisted of cultured PBMCs, taken from culture after CMV antigen stimulation. All receptors come from a human donor in good health (CMV status not recorded). Some clones in this sample may be carry-over from other donors' samples.

This rearrangement joins TRBV15 to TRBJ1-1, with D possibly TRBD1 on 6 matching bases. The CDR3 is 15 residues long. V dropped 0 bases and J dropped 5 bases, with 13 bases sitting between them. Germline CDR1 and CDR2: LNHNV and YYDKDF (reference sequence). CDR3 in amino acids: CATSRDWGAGTEAFF. In DNA form, the CDR3 reads TGTGCCACCAGCAGAGACTGGGGGGCTGGGACTGAAGCTTTCTTT. Combining the CDR3 with reference TRBV15 and TRBJ1-1 gives the whole variable domain DAMVIQNPRYQVTQFGKPVTLSCSQTLNHNVMYWYQQKSSQAPKLLFHYYDKDFNNEADTPDNFQSRRPNTSFCFLDIRSPGLGDTAMYLCATSRDWGAGTEAFFGQGTRLTVV.

This clonotype appeared a single time. The chain has TRBV24-1 and TRBJ2-1; no clear D gene. Trimming left V 9 bases short and J 5 bases short, with 7 bases between. This CDR3 has 11 amino acids. In germline, CDR1 is KGHDR, CDR2 SFDVKD. CDR3 residues: CATHGDNEQFF. CDR3 nucleotides: TGTGCCACCCACGGAGACAATGAGCAGTTCTTC.

This clonotype was recorded at least ten times. This sequence joins TRBV7-9 and TRBJ1-4; no reliable D call. The CDR3 has 15 residues. Trimming took 5 bases from V and 0 from J, leaving 10 bases between them. The germline gives CDR1 SEHNR, CDR2 FQNEAQ (reference sequence). Written as DNA, the CDR3 is TGTGCCAGCAGCGGATACAGAACAACTAATGAAAAACTGTTTTTT. Translation gives CASSGYRTTNEKLFF.

The rearrangement joins TRBV4-3 to TRBJ2-1, with D perhaps TRBD1 (5 bases). Germline V CDR1 and CDR2: LGHNA, YSLEER. V was clipped by 0 bases and J by 10 bases, with 22 bases between them. This CDR3 contains 17 residues. CDR3 sequence (DNA): TGCGCCAGCAGCCAAGATAGGGGAACTCTCAGGGTGAGGGAGCAGTTCTTC. The encoded protein is CASSQDRGTLRVREQFF.

V usage is TRBV12-3 or TRBV12-4 and J usage is TRBJ2-7, with 12 bases identical to TRBD1. The CDR3 totals 18 residues. V was clipped by 6 bases and J by 1 base; unmatched bases: 13. CDR3 protein: CASRGQGAQAGGSYEQYV. The CDR3 DNA follows: TGTGCCAGCAGGGGACAGGGGGCACAAGCGGGAGGGTCCTACGAGCAGTACGTC.

The gene calls are TRBV7-2 and TRBJ1-1; D gene uncertain. V was shortened by 5 bases and J by 5 bases, with 12 bases between the two germline ends. The CDR3 is 13 amino acids. CDR1 and CDR2 (germline): SGHTA, FQGNSA. CDR3 loop: CASSPLGRTEAFF. In nucleotides, the CDR3 is TGTGCCAGCAGCCCCCTAGGGCGAACTGAAGCTTTCTTT.

The V call is TRBV9, the J call TRBJ2-5; D gene unclear. Germline CDR1 SGDLS, CDR2 YYNGEE. This CDR3 region has 14 residues. Trimming stripped 4 bases from V and 2 bases from J, with 12 bases between. The CDR3 is CASSRYGSQETQYF. The CDR3 nucleotides are TGTGCCAGCAGCCGCTACGGGTCGCAAGAGACCCAGTACTTC.

The rearrangement links TRBV6-6 to TRBJ2-1; 10 positions agree with TRBD2. The ends lost 8 bases at V and 5 bases at J; junction bases unmatched: 12. Germline V gene data show CDR1 as MNHNY and CDR2 as SVGAGI (reference sequence). The CDR3 has 16 residues. In DNA form, the CDR3 reads TGTGCCAGCTTACCAATAGCGGGAGGTATCAACAATGAGCAGTTCTTC. Its protein is CASLPIAGGINNEQFF.

The V gene is TRBV28, the J gene TRBJ2-1; the match to TRBD1 covers 8 bases. V lost 3 bases to trimming and J lost 3 bases; unmatched junction nucleotides: 4. CDR3 size: 15 residues. CDR1 MDHEN and CDR2 SYDVKM come from the germline V gene. CDR3 amino acids: CASSLQGANYNEQFF. The CDR3 bases are TGTGCCAGCAGTTTGCAGGGGGCGAACTACAATGAGCAGTTCTTC.

The table lists this clonotype with many counts. The V call is TRBV28, the J call TRBJ1-1; tentative D call: TRBD1 (6 bases). With 5 bases removed from V and 4 bases from J, the gap between germline ends came to 11 bases. Germline V gives CDR1 MDHEN, CDR2 SYDVKM. CDR3 length: 13 residues. The DNA for the CDR3 is TGTGCCAGCAGTCCTACAGGGTTCACTGAAGCTTTCTTT. Translated, it gives CASSPTGFTEAFF. The whole variable domain, filled in from reference TRBV28 and TRBJ1-1, reads DVKVTQSSRYLVKRTGEKVFLECVQDMDHENMFWYRQDPGLGLRLIYFSYDVKMKEKGDIPEGYSVSREKKERFSLILESASTNQTSMYLCASSPTGFTEAFFGQGTRLTVV.